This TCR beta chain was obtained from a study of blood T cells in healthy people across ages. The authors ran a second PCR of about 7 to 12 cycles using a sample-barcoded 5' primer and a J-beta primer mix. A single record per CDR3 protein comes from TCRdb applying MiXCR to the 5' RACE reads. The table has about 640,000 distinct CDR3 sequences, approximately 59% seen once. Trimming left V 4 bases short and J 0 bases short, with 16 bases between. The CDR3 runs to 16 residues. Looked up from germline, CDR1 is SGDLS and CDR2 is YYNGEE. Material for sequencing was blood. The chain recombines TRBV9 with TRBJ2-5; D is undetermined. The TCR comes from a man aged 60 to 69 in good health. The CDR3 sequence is CASSRGRNLNQETQYF. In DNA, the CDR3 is TGTGCCAGCAGCCGAGGCCGGAACCTTAACCAAGAGACCCAGTACTTC.